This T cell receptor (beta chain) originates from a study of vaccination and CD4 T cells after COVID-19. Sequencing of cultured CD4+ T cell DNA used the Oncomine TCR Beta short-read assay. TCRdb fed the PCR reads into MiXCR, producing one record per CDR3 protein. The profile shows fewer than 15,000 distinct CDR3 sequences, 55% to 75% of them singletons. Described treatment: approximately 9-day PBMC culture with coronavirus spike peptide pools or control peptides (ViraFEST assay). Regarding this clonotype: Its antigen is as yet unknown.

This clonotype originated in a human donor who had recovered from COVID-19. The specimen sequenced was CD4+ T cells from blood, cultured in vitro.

The CDR3 reads CASSLWDRELDGYTF. CDR3 nucleotide sequence: TGTGCCAGCAGTTTATGGGACAGGGAATTAGATGGCTACACCTTC. The chain carries TRBV28 and TRBJ1-2, with 8 bases identical to TRBD1. The CDR3 length is 15 residues. V trimming: 0 bases; J trimming: 6 bases; junction bases outside the gene matches: 6. Per the germline V gene, CDR1 is MDHEN and CDR2 is SYDVKM.